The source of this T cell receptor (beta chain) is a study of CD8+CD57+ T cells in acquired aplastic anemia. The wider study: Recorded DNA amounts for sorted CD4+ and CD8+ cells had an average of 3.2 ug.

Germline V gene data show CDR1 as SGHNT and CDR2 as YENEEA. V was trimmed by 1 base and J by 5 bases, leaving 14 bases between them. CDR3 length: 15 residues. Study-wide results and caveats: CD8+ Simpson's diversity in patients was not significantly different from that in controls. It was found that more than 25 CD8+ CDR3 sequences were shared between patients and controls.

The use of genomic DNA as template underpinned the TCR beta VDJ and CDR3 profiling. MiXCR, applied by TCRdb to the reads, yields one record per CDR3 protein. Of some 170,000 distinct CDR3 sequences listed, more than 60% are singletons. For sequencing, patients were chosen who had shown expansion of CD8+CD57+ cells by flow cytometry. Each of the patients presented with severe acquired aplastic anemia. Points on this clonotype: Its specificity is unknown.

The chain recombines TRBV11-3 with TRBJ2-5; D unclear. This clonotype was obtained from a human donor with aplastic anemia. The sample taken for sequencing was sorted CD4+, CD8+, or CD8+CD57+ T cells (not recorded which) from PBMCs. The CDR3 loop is CASSLAPWEEETQYF. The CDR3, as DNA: TGTGCCAGCAGCTTAGCCCCTTGGGAAGAGGAGACCCAGTACTTC.